This T cell receptor beta chain was observed in a study of blood T cell repertoires in COVID-19. Study-wide context: The samples span acute and convalescent COVID-19 from the United States, Italy and Spain. PBMCs, B-cell-depleted T cells, or T cells provided the cDNA or gDNA that made up the material.

As processed by the authors: The assay estimated nucleated cells by amplifying reference gene primers. This table comes from immunoSEQ multiplex PCR, and its TCRdb copy is limited to in-frame clones, with some not included. That table supplies the V and J calls and clone size; D and trimming were determined from the DNA. This sample yields about 190,000 clones, of which roughly 81% are seen a single time; roughly 5% belongs to the top ten. Per germline, CDR1 MNHEY and CDR2 SVGAGI. The CDR3 totals 13 residues. The V gene lost 5 bases and the J gene lost 6 bases, with 14 bases spanning the gap. The origin of this receptor is a woman aged 70-85 years with active or convalescent COVID-19. Sequencing input: peripheral blood. The chain links TRBV6-5 to TRBJ2-7, with D perhaps TRBD1 (6 bases). The CDR3 is CASSIRSRGEQYF. The CDR3 region has the DNA TGTGCCAGCAGTATACGATCCAGGGGCGAGCAGTACTTC.